One sample yielded the 22 T cell receptor beta chains listed below, sequenced in a study of molecular identifiers for immune sequencing clone quantification. TCRdb analysed the PCR reads with MiXCR anew, one entry per CDR3 protein. The sample has about 640,000 distinct CDR3 sequences; about 20% are singletons. Sequencing was done on a sample of naive CD8+ T cells from blood, with Jurkat cell RNA spiked in. The subset was: FACS-sorted CD8+CD4-CCR7+CD45RA+ naive T cells. All receptors derive from a human donor in good health. Some libraries in this study had Jurkat cell RNA spiked in.

Of note for this clonotype: This may come from a read error, since a much larger clone is one base off. The chain employs TRBV12-3 or TRBV12-4 and TRBJ1-1; D not certain. CDR3 length equals 14 residues. The CDR3 DNA reads as TGTGCCGGCAGTTTAGGGCAGTTTTTCACTGAAGCTTTCTTT. It translates to CAGSLGQFFTEAFF.

As concerns this clonotype: Just one base apart from a much larger clone, this may be a read error. As the CDR3 is not closed by the conserved phenylalanine or tryptophan, this likely results from a read error. The genes are TRBV12-3 or TRBV12-4 and TRBJ1-1, with D tentatively TRBD1 (5 bases). CDR3 length: 14 amino acids. The CDR3 sequence is CASTPFLGGTEAFS. The DNA of the CDR3 is TGTGCTAGCACTCCCTTCTTGGGGGGCACTGAAGCTTTCTCT.

On this clonotype: A much larger clone lies a single base off, so this may be a read error. No conserved phenylalanine or tryptophan is present at the end of the CDR3, so a read error is the likely explanation. The chain is built from TRBV7-3 and TRBJ2-5; TRBD1 matches at 8 bases. From germline, CDR1 is SGHTA and CDR2 FQGTGA. The CDR3 is made up of 15 amino acids. Losses at the gene ends were 5 bases for V and 5 bases for J; bases not matched to a gene: 10. The CDR3 is CASSPIQGARETQYS. CDR3 bases: TGTGCCAGCAGCCCTATCCAGGGGGCTCGGGAGACCCAGTACTCC.

This clonotype was counted ten times or more. The gene calls are TRBV9 and TRBJ2-3, with TRBD2 identical over 10 bases. CDR3 length equals 18 residues. In germline, CDR1 is SGDLS, CDR2 YYNGEE. V dropped 0 bases and J dropped 1; count of bases not matched to a gene: 8. The CDR3 DNA is TGTGCCAGCAGCGTAGCGGGTGCTAGCGGGAGTGGCACAGATACGCAGTATTTT. This encodes CASSVAGASGSGTDTQYF.

This clonotype has a handful of counts. A single base separates this from a much larger clone, so it may be a read error. V gene TRBV6-2 or TRBV6-3 combines with J gene TRBJ2-3; D possibly corresponds to TRBD1 (6 bases). CDR3 size: 13 residues. The germline V gene has CDR1 MNHEY and CDR2 SVGEGT. CDR3 sequence reads: CTSSKGQPDTQYF. The CDR3 DNA reads as TGTACCAGCAGTAAAGGACAGCCCGATACGCAGTATTTT.

This clonotype occurred a few times. A single base separates this from a much larger clone, so it may be a read error. This is likely a read error, given that the CDR3 carries no conserved phenylalanine or tryptophan at its end. The rearrangement links TRBV5-6 to TRBJ2-3; weak D call: TRBD1 (6 bases). The V and J ends lost 3 bases and 0 bases respectively, with 11 bases between them. The CDR3 consists of 15 residues. Germline V gene sequence: CDR1 SGHDT, CDR2 YYEEEE. CDR3 nucleotide sequence: TGTGCCAGCAGCTGGGGACACTATAGCACAGATACGCAGTATCTT. As protein: CASSWGHYSTDTQYL.

This clonotype was observed many times. The chain has TRBV5-6 and TRBJ1-3; D unclear. The CDR3 contains 14 residues. Germline values: CDR1 SGHDT, CDR2 YYEEEE. V lost 3 bases and J lost 0, with 7 bases in between. For the CDR3, the DNA is TGTGCCAGCAGCTCTGAGAGCTCTGGAAACACCATATATTTT. As protein: CASSSESSGNTIYF.

In this sample, this clonotype turned up many times. Mismatch with germline at one junction end may stem from a read error. The V call is TRBV12-3 or TRBV12-4, the J call TRBJ2-7; possibly TRBD1 for D (6 bases). This CDR3 spans 12 amino acids. The CDR3 bases are TGCGCCAGCAGCCCACAGGGCTACGAGCAGTACTTC. Its protein is CASSPQGYEQYF.

This clonotype came up many times. The chain has TRBV11-2 and TRBJ2-3, with D possibly TRBD2 on 5 matching bases. The V gene lost 5 bases and the J gene lost 6 bases, with 9 bases spanning the gap. This CDR3 has 12 residues. The V gene's germline CDR1 is SGHAT and CDR2 FQNNGV. This CDR3 is CASSRTLDTQYF. CDR3 nucleotides: TGTGCCAGCAGCCGGACTTTGGATACGCAGTATTTT.

This clonotype was picked up many times. The rearrangement joins TRBV20-1 to TRBJ2-2; D is unresolved. V dropped 2 bases and J dropped 1 base, with 5 bases sitting between them. The CDR3 consists of 13 residues. Germline assignment: CDR1 DFQATT and CDR2 SNEGSKA (reference sequence). This CDR3 is CSARHLNTGELFF. Written as DNA, the CDR3 is TGCAGTGCTAGACACCTGAACACCGGGGAGCTGTTTTTT.

The sample holds a few counts of this clonotype. This chain links TRBV27 with TRBJ1-2, with D possibly matching TRBD1 (6 bases). CDR3 size: 16 residues. The ends were cut back, 10 bases at V and 1 base at J, with 22 bases in the middle. Germline-derived CDR1 and CDR2 are MNHEY and SMNVEV (reference sequence). The DNA of the CDR3 is TGTGCCACCAAACCGTACGGAGGGACACATAACTATGGCTACACCTTC. Residues: CATKPYGGTHNYGYTF.

This clonotype was seen repeatedly, ten times or more. This rearrangement joins TRBV27 to TRBJ2-7; the D gene is possibly TRBD2 (6 bases). The V gene's germline CDR1 is MNHEY and CDR2 SMNVEV (reference sequence). CDR3 length: 16 amino acids. V dropped 6 bases and J dropped 0 bases, with 18 bases sitting between them. The DNA of the CDR3 is TGTGCCAGCAGCCCCGGGACTGTCCAAAGCTCCTACGAGCAGTACTTC. This translates into CASSPGTVQSSYEQYF.

In this sample, this clonotype turned up many times. The chain uses TRBV20-1 and TRBJ2-7; 8 bases line up with TRBD1. The V gene end was trimmed by 0 bases and the J gene end by 5 bases; junction bases not matched to a gene: 9. Germline values: CDR1 DFQATT, CDR2 SNEGSKA (reference sequence). There are 15 residues in the CDR3. For the CDR3, the DNA is TGCAGTGCTAGAGATCGGGACAGGATCCTCCACGAGCAGTACTTC. Translating gives CSARDRDRILHEQYF.

This clonotype appeared a few times. CDR3 nucleotide sequence: TGTGCCAGCAGCTATACGGGGCTTCCCTACGAGCAGTACTTC. It specifies CASSYTGLPYEQYF. This chain connects TRBV7-9 to TRBJ2-7, with D tentatively TRBD1 or TRBD2 (5 bases each). V was shortened by 4 bases and J by 2 bases, with 12 bases between the two germline ends. The CDR3 sequence is 14 residues long. Germline CDR1 reads SEHNR; CDR2 reads FQNEAQ (reference sequence).

The chain links TRBV20-1 to TRBJ2-7; 7 bases are a match to TRBD2. This CDR3 has 12 residues. V lost 6 bases and J lost 6; bases outside the gene matches: 8. Germline CDR1 reads DFQATT; CDR2 reads SNEGSKA (reference sequence). The CDR3 reads CSARPGGGEQYF. The CDR3 DNA follows: TGCAGTGCGAGGCCGGGGGGAGGCGAGCAGTACTTC.

The CDR3 loop reads CASSLGPRETTYNEQFF. The CDR3 region has the DNA TGCGCCAGCAGCTTGGGGCCGCGGGAGACAACCTACAATGAGCAGTTCTTC. The chain employs TRBV5-1 and TRBJ2-1; 7 bases agree with TRBD2. This CDR3 is 17 amino acids long. V lost 0 bases and J lost 2; bases outside the gene matches: 8. The germline V gene has CDR1 SGHRS and CDR2 YFSETQ. Filled out from reference TRBV5-1 and TRBJ2-1, the complete variable domain reads KAGVTQTPRYLIKTRGQQVTLSCSPISGHRSVSWYQQTPGQGLQFLFEYFSETQRNKGNFPGRFSGRQFSNSRSEMNVSTLELGDSALYLCASSLGPRETTYNEQFFGPGTRLTVL.

This clonotype was seen at least ten times. The chain combines TRBV7-9 with TRBJ1-4, with a weak D call TRBD1 (5 bases). V lost 1 base and J lost 4, with 7 bases in between. This CDR3 region has 14 residues. The germline V gene encodes CDR1 SEHNR and CDR2 FQNEAQ (reference sequence). CDR3: CASSLGQHNEKLFF. CDR3 nucleotide sequence: TGTGCCAGCAGCTTAGGACAGCATAATGAAAAACTGTTTTTT. The variable domain in full, completed from reference TRBV7-9 and TRBJ1-4, reads DTGVSQNPRHKITKRGQNVTFRCDPISEHNRLYWYRQTLGQGPEFLTYFQNEAQLEKSRLLSDRFSAERPKGSFSTLEIQRTEQGDSAMYLCASSLGQHNEKLFFGSGTQLSVL.

Note on this clonotype: This may be a read error: a much more frequent sequence differs by one nucleotide. This chain joins TRBV9 and TRBJ2-7, with D perhaps given as TRBD1 or TRBD2 (5 bases each). Germline V gives CDR1 SGDLS, CDR2 YYNGEE. The CDR3 has 15 residues. V lost 3 bases to trimming and J lost 3 bases, with 16 bases between them. This CDR3 is CASSAGPDGSYEQYF. The CDR3 region has the DNA TGTGCCAGCAGCGCGGGGCCCGACGGAAGCTACGAGCAGTACTTC.

This clonotype was observed many times. This chain connects TRBV30 to TRBJ2-7; TRBD1 is a possible D gene (6 bases). The CDR3 runs 13 residues. Trimming cost V 2 bases and J 5 bases, with 13 bases left between them. Germline V gives CDR1 GTSNPN, CDR2 SVGIG (reference sequence). CDR3: CAWSLGAGDEQYF. CDR3 nucleotide sequence: TGTGCCTGGAGTCTGGGGGCAGGAGACGAGCAGTACTTC.

Points on this clonotype: A read error is possible here, since a much larger clone lies one base away. The chain recombines TRBV4-3 with TRBJ2-3; possible D gene TRBD1, 5 bases. There are 15 residues in the CDR3. CDR1 is LGHNA and CDR2 is YSLEER in the germline V gene. CDR3 in amino acids: CASGQVSGRADTQYF. The CDR3 DNA reads TGCGCCAGCGGCCAAGTTTCGGGCAGGGCAGATACGCAGTATTTT.

Regarding this clonotype: This may stem from a read error, because a much larger clone lies one nucleotide away. J is TRBJ2-1 and V is TRBV5-3; 9 bases fit TRBD1. TRBV5-3 is an ORF, and what it does is uncertain. This CDR3 is 15 amino acids long. The CDR3 is CASSLVGQGNNKQFF. CDR3 sequence (DNA): TGTGCCAGCAGCTTGGTCGGACAGGGGAACAATAAGCAGTTCTTC.

This clonotype was found many times. The CDR3 nucleotides are TGTGCCAGCAGTGGGGGAGGCAATGCATTGAGCTCCTACGAGCAGTACTTC. Residues: CASSGGGNALSSYEQYF. This rearrangement joins TRBV27 to TRBJ2-7; D possibly corresponds to TRBD2 (6 bases). V lost 5 bases to trimming and J lost 0 bases, with 20 bases between them. The germline V gene encodes CDR1 MNHEY and CDR2 SMNVEV (reference sequence). This CDR3 is 17 amino acids long.